The sequence of this TCR beta chain was determined in a study of cytomegalovirus exposure and HLA in healthy donors. In the study overall: Of approximately 400 genotyped donors, 81% clustered with self-reported Caucasian donors.

PCR primers comprised 60 Vbeta and 13 Jbeta primers. The protocol was immunoSEQ multiplex PCR, while the TCRdb copy is restricted to in-frame clones and leaves out a portion. Of 90,000 to 130,000 clones in the sample, around three quarters are singletons; the top ten hold 2.5% to 3%. As for this clone: Its specificity is not known.

Overall study results and limits: Later analysis demonstrated an association between a missense DCLRE1C variant and TCR beta V- and J-gene trimming.

V lost 7 bases to trimming and J lost 7 bases; unmatched junction nucleotides: 10. The CDR3 covers 14 residues. Germline assignment: CDR1 SGHRS and CDR2 YFSETQ. The chain employs TRBV5-1 and TRBJ2-1, with 8 bases matching TRBD1. Sequencing was performed on PBMCs. The clonotype was recovered from a woman between 18 and 29 years old in good health and CMV-seropositive. The CDR3: CASGIGQGQNEQFF. As DNA, the CDR3 is TGCGCCAGCGGGATTGGACAGGGCCAAAATGAGCAGTTCTTC. The variable domain in full, with the rest retrieved from reference TRBV5-1 and TRBJ2-1, is KAGVTQTPRYLIKTRGQQVTLSCSPISGHRSVSWYQQTPGQGLQFLFEYFSETQRNKGNFPGRFSGRQFSNSRSEMNVSTLELGDSALYLCASGIGQGQNEQFFGPGTRLTVL.